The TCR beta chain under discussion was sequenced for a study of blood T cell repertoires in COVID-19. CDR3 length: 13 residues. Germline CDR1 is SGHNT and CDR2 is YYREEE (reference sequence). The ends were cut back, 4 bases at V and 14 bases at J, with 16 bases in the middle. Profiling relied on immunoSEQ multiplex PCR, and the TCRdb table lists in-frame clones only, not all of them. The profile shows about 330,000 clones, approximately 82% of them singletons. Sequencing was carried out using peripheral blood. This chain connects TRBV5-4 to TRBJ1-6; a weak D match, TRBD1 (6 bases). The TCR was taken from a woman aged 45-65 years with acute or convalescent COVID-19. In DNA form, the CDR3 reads TGTGCCAGCAGCCCACCGGGGGGCTGGGCCCTCCACTTT. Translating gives CASSPPGGWALHF.